Listed below are T cell receptor beta chains from one sample, sequenced in a study of cytomegalovirus exposure and HLA in healthy donors. Assay used: immunoSEQ multiplex PCR; TCRdb lists only in-frame clones, some missing. The repertoire holds roughly 200,000 clones, roughly 8.7% seen once, with 1% to 1.5% in the top ten. Sequences were obtained from PBMCs. These receptors came from a woman in her thirties in good health and CMV-seropositive. The CDR3 runs from the conserved cysteine through the conserved F or W. A D gene is named only where the DNA matches it firmly. Where a row states a size, it is once, few, many or the class of an expanded clone; other rows omit it.

j_call clone_size d_call v_call cdr3_aa cdr3_nt
TRBJ1-1 - TRBD1 TRBV18 CASSPVGQGNTEAFF TGTGCCAGCTCACCCGTCGGACAGGGGAACACTGAAGCTTTCTTT
TRBJ2-1 few - TRBV5-4 CASSPFGGALSYNEQFF TGTGCCAGCAGCCCGTTTGGTGGGGCGCTCTCCTACAATGAGCAGTTCTTC
TRBJ1-1 few TRBD1 TRBV18 CASSPQYRGDTEAFF TGTGCCAGCTCACCGCAGTACAGGGGGGACACTGAAGCTTTCTTT
TRBJ1-1 few TRBD1 TRBV6-6 CATRPPGGRFITEAFF TGTGCCACCCGACCTCCAGGGGGGAGATTCATTACTGAAGCTTTCTTT
TRBJ2-7 - - TRBV6-1 CASKEQWQGLGEQYF TGTGCCAGCAAGGAACAATGGCAGGGCCTCGGCGAGCAGTACTTC
TRBJ2-5 - TRBD1 TRBV19 CASSTGQASQETQYF TGTGCCAGTAGTACCGGACAGGCCTCTCAAGAGACCCAGTACTTC
TRBJ2-1 - TRBD1 TRBV11-3 CASSLDLQGAGDEQFF TGTGCCAGCAGCTTAGATCTACAGGGGGCAGGTGATGAGCAGTTCTTC
TRBJ2-1 - - TRBV2 CASFRPGLSINSNNEQFF TGTGCCAGCTTTAGACCGGGACTCTCGATCAATTCAAACAATGAGCAGTTCTTC
TRBJ1-5 - - TRBV5-5 CASSLGGPSNQPQHF TGTGCCAGCAGCTTGGGGGGGCCCAGCAATCAGCCCCAGCATTTT
TRBJ2-4 few - TRBV21-1 CASSAPGVAKNIQYF TGTGCCAGCAGCGCTCCGGGGGTAGCCAAAAACATTCAGTACTTC
TRBJ2-7 - TRBD2 TRBV7-6 CASSVAGGTFYEQYF TGTGCCAGCAGCGTCGCGGGAGGGACTTTCTACGAGCAGTACTTC
TRBJ2-1 - - TRBV5-4 CAMATGMGWSGEQFF TGTGCCATGGCAACAGGGATGGGGTGGAGTGGTGAGCAGTTCTTC